Listed here are 24 T cell receptor beta chains from one sample, sequenced in a study of blood T cell repertoires in COVID-19 (dated by TCRdb to between 2020 and 2021). The library was made by the immunoSEQ multiplex PCR assay. Sourced from immuneACCESS, this table was stored by TCRdb with only in-frame sequences that have V and J called. A share of the clones is absent; for the studies checked, an unresolved V gene accounts for under half, and the remainder has no known explanation. The sample table holds 250,000 or so clones, of which around 90% were seen once. The top ten constitute 0.95% to 1% of the sample. The sequenced sample consisted of peripheral blood. The source of these receptors is a woman in her forties who had recovered from COVID-19.

This chain connects TRBV4-3 to TRBJ1-1, with D perhaps matching TRBD1 (5 bases). This CDR3 has 14 amino acids. V lost 0 bases and J lost 11, with 16 bases in between. The germline V gene encodes CDR1 LGHNA and CDR2 YSLEER. DNA for the CDR3: TGCGCCAGCAGCCAAGATGGGGGGGGTCGGGCGGCTTTCTTT. This sequence encodes CASSQDGGGRAAFF.

The chain recombines TRBV15 with TRBJ2-5; the match to TRBD2 covers 11 bases. This CDR3 contains 19 residues. Germline V gene data show CDR1 as LNHNV and CDR2 as YYDKDF (reference sequence). J was trimmed by 4 bases and V by 0 bases; bases with no gene match: 13. The CDR3 DNA follows: TGTGCCACCAGCAGAGATACCCTAGCGGGAGGAGGTACCCCAGAGACCCAGTACTTC. It codes for CATSRDTLAGGGTPETQYF.

This clone was seen once. The chain uses TRBV6-1 and TRBJ1-2; D call uncertain. Trimming removed 2 bases at V and 2 bases at J, with 12 bases between. This CDR3 comprises 15 residues. The V gene's germline CDR1 is MNHNS and CDR2 SASEGT. DNA of the CDR3: TGTGCCAGCAGTGAAATTGGGAGGGCAAACTATGGCTACACCTTC. Protein sequence: CASSEIGRANYGYTF.

This chain joins TRBV5-4 and TRBJ2-1; D might be TRBD1 (6 bases). The CDR3 length is 15 residues. V lost 4 bases to trimming and J lost 5 bases, with 16 bases between them. The germline CDR1 and CDR2 sequences are SGHNT and YYREEE (reference sequence). CDR3 DNA: TGTGCCAGCAGCGCCAGGGACATCCGAAACAATGAGCAGTTCTTC. Translation: CASSARDIRNNEQFF.

On this clone: This specimen includes other DNA sequences encoding the same CDR3. V is TRBV20-1 and J is TRBJ2-7; D gene ambiguous. Trimming took off 3 bases at V and 0 bases at J, with 3 bases between the two ends. This CDR3 is 11 amino acids long. Germline CDR1 reads DFQATT; CDR2 reads SNEGSKA (reference sequence). The CDR3 bases are TGCAGTGCTAGCGGCTCCTACGAGCAGTACTTC. Translated: CSASGSYEQYF.

The rearrangement joins TRBV13 to TRBJ2-5, with TRBD2 matching over 9 bases. From germline, CDR1 is PRHDT and CDR2 FYEKMQ (reference sequence). The CDR3 extends over 16 amino acids. V lost 5 bases and J lost 5; bases outside the gene matches: 12. CDR3 sequence reads: CASSMTSGSPGETQYF. In nucleotides, the CDR3 is TGTGCCAGCAGCATGACTAGCGGCAGCCCCGGGGAGACCCAGTACTTC.

The chain links TRBV6-2 or TRBV6-3 to TRBJ2-1; 8 bases line up with TRBD1. V lost 6 bases, J lost 9 bases, and 25 bases stayed unmatched. Germline CDR1 reads MNHEY; CDR2 reads SVGEGT. This CDR3 contains 19 residues. In DNA form, the CDR3 reads TGTGCCAGCAGCTGGGGCCCCCCGGGACAGGCACTAGTTGGCGGTGAGCAGTTCTTC. Protein product: CASSWGPPGQALVGGEQFF.

The chain joins TRBV5-4 to TRBJ2-3; weak D call: TRBD1 (5 bases). The CDR3 extends over 14 amino acids. Germline CDR1 reads SGHNT; CDR2 reads YYREEE (reference sequence). V was trimmed by 0 bases and J by 2 bases, leaving 7 bases between them. CDR3 protein: CASSLEGPTDTQYF. CDR3 coding DNA: TGTGCCAGCAGCTTGGAGGGGCCCACAGATACGCAGTATTTT.

This clone was seen a single time. The V gene is TRBV9, the J gene TRBJ2-5, with TRBD2 identical over 9 bases. The germline gives CDR1 SGDLS, CDR2 YYNGEE. The CDR3 length is 15 residues. Trimming removed 4 bases from V and 2 bases from J; junction bases left unmatched: 6. The CDR3 is CASSQAGGWQETQYF. In DNA, the CDR3 is TGTGCCAGCAGCCAAGCGGGAGGATGGCAAGAGACCCAGTACTTC.

The chain combines TRBV6-2 or TRBV6-3 with TRBJ2-7, with 14 positions matching TRBD2. Trimming removed 2 bases from V and 0 bases from J; junction bases left unmatched: 9. Germline-derived CDR1 and CDR2 are MNHEY and SVGEGT. The CDR3 runs 19 residues. The CDR3 bases are TGTGCCAGCAGTTACGCGGGACTAGCGGGAGCGTCAGGCTCCTACGAGCAGTACTTC. Translating gives CASSYAGLAGASGSYEQYF.

V usage is TRBV5-4 and J usage is TRBJ2-3, with 11 positions matching TRBD2. The CDR3 loop spans 20 amino acids. Trimming cost V 0 bases and J 3 bases; bases outside gene matches: 15. Germline CDR1 is SGHNT and CDR2 is YYREEE (reference sequence). Here the CDR3 reads CASSLGPPRLAGFLTDTQYF. DNA for the CDR3: TGTGCCAGCAGCTTGGGCCCCCCCCGACTAGCGGGATTTCTGACAGATACGCAGTATTTT.

The rearrangement uses TRBV5-4 and TRBJ2-1; possibly TRBD1 for D (6 bases). The CDR3 has 15 residues. Between the trimmed V and J ends, which lost 0 bases and 5 bases, there was a span of 12 bases. Germline values: CDR1 SGHNT, CDR2 YYREEE (reference sequence). The CDR3 DNA is TGTGCCAGCAGCTTGGTGGCAGGGGCCCACAATGAGCAGTTCTTC. Translation gives CASSLVAGAHNEQFF.

The genes are TRBV29-1 and TRBJ1-1, with 7 bases matching TRBD1. The V and J ends lost 7 bases and 1 base, in that order; junction bases with no gene match: 9. The CDR3 is 14 amino acids. Germline CDR1 reads SQVTM; CDR2 reads ANQGSEA. Written as DNA, the CDR3 is TGCAGCGCCCGACAGGGCTTGGGGAACACTGAAGCTTTCTTT. Protein product: CSARQGLGNTEAFF.

The V call is TRBV19, the J call TRBJ2-1; D is possibly TRBD2 (6 bases). Per the germline V gene, CDR1 is LNHDA and CDR2 is SQIVND (reference sequence). V was pared by 5 bases and J by 6 bases, with 17 bases between. This CDR3 spans 15 amino acids. The DNA of the CDR3 is TGTGCCAGTAGTCTGGCTAGCGCCCCTCTCAATGAGCAGTTCTTC. Its protein product is CASSLASAPLNEQFF.

The chain joins TRBV7-2 to TRBJ2-1; the match to TRBD1 covers 7 bases. The J segment lost 3 bases and the V segment lost 5 bases, leaving 7 bases of the junction unmatched. The length of the CDR3 is 15 residues. Germline V gene sequence: CDR1 SGHTA, CDR2 FQGNSA. CDR3 bases: TGTGCCAGCAGCCCGACGGGACAGAGCTACAATGAGCAGTTCTTC. Translation: CASSPTGQSYNEQFF.

The V and J genes are TRBV29-1 and TRBJ2-1; 11 nucleotides agree with TRBD2. After removal of 7 bases from V and 9 bases from J, the junction contained 14 bases not matched to a gene. The CDR3 extends over 15 amino acids. CDR1 is SQVTM and CDR2 is ANQGSEA in the germline V gene. The CDR3 region has the DNA TGCAGCGGCAAACTAGCGGGAGTTGTTGGGGTTGAGCAGTTCTTC. It codes for CSGKLAGVVGVEQFF.

CDR3 in DNA: TGTGCCAGCAGCCAAGAGGGGGCGGGTAGCAACTATGGCTACACCTTC. Protein sequence: CASSQEGAGSNYGYTF. The genes are TRBV3-1 (or the pseudogene TRBV3-2) and TRBJ1-2; D is possibly TRBD1 (6 bases). The germline CDR1 and CDR2 sequences are LGHDT and YNNKEL (reference sequence). CDR3 length equals 16 residues. V dropped 0 bases and J dropped 2 bases, with 13 bases sitting between them.

Notes on this clone: The junction differs from germline at one of its ends, possibly a read error. This rearrangement joins TRBV28 to TRBJ1-1, with 8 bases that match TRBD1. CDR1 MDHEN and CDR2 SYDVKM come from the germline V gene. This CDR3 spans 11 amino acids. The CDR3 is CASSFGAGGTF. The CDR3 DNA reads TGTGCCAGCAGTTTCGGTGCAGGGGGCACCTTT. The entire variable domain, with the rest obtained from reference TRBV28 and TRBJ1-1, is as follows: DVKVTQSSRYLVKRTGEKVFLECVQDMDHENMFWYRQDPGLGLRLIYFSYDVKMKEKGDIPEGYSVSREKKERFSLILESASTNQTSMYLCASSFGAGGTFGQGTRLTVV.

This chain joins TRBV27 and TRBJ1-2; maybe TRBD1 (6 bases). V was trimmed by 3 bases and J by 8 bases, leaving 16 bases between them. The CDR3 runs to 14 residues. Germline V gene sequence: CDR1 MNHEY, CDR2 SMNVEV (reference sequence). In nucleotides, the CDR3 is TGTGCCAGCAGTTTGGGGGGGGGCCCCTGGGGCTACACCTTC. It specifies CASSLGGGPWGYTF.

The rearrangement links TRBV19 to TRBJ2-2; 14 nucleotides match TRBD2. Germline V CDR1 and CDR2: LNHDA, SQIVND (reference sequence). V shed 3 bases, J shed 5 bases, and the junction held 8 bases outside the gene matches. The CDR3 is made up of 18 amino acids. For the CDR3, the DNA is TGTGCCAGTAGTATGGGGGGACTAGCGGGAGCGGGGACCGGGGAGCTGTTTTTT. This gives the protein CASSMGGLAGAGTGELFF.

This clone was counted a single time. This chain uses TRBV5-8 with TRBJ2-7, with D perhaps TRBD1 (6 bases). With 6 bases removed from V and 6 bases from J, the gap between germline ends came to 22 bases. This CDR3 region has 15 residues. Germline loops: CDR1 SGHTS, CDR2 YDEGEE. The CDR3, as DNA: TGTGCCAGCATCCACCCAGGGGACCCGCGTGGCGAGCAGTACTTC. Its protein product is CASIHPGDPRGEQYF.

The chain recombines TRBV18 with TRBJ2-7; no reliable D call. The length of the CDR3 is 14 residues. From germline, CDR1 is KGHSH and CDR2 LQKENI. V was trimmed by 3 bases and J by 4 bases, leaving 13 bases between them. CDR3 nucleotide sequence: TGTGCCAGCTCACCCCTCGGCGGCGGTTACGAGCAGTACTTC. It specifies CASSPLGGGYEQYF.

Comment on this clone: Other DNA sequences of this sample code for an identical CDR3. The rearrangement uses TRBV6-5 and TRBJ1-1, with TRBD1 as a possible D gene (6 bases). Germline V gives CDR1 MNHEY, CDR2 SVGAGI. V lost 7 bases to trimming and J lost 4 bases, with 16 bases between them. The CDR3 sequence is 14 residues long. The CDR3 bases are TGTGCCAGCACCCCGACAGGCGGCGGCACTGAAGCTTTCTTT. This gives the protein CASTPTGGGTEAFF.

The CDR3: CAISAAGDSYNEQFF. The CDR3 DNA follows: TGTGCCATCAGTGCGGCAGGCGACTCCTACAATGAGCAGTTCTTC. V usage is TRBV10-3 and J usage is TRBJ2-1; D remains unclear. Germline CDR1 ENHRY, CDR2 SYGVKD. V lost 4 bases to trimming and J lost 0 bases, with 10 bases between them. The CDR3 consists of 15 residues.